The clone carrying this T cell receptor (beta chain) occurred a few times. This sample stems from a study of regulatory T cells in long-lasting Graves disease. Assembly of TCR beta libraries relied on iRepertoire HTBI primers together with Arm-PCR of CDR3 regions. MiXCR, applied by TCRdb to the multiplex PCR reads, yields one record per CDR3 protein. The sample lists 440,000 or so distinct CDR3 sequences, 15% occurring once. The germline V gene encodes CDR1 SGHRS and CDR2 YFSETQ. CDR3 length: 17 amino acids. After removal of 2 bases from V and 13 bases from J, the junction contained 23 bases not matched to a gene. Time point given: newly diagnosed GD, antithyroid drugs for less than 3 months. Generation of the TCR library employed RNA extracted from PBMCs. These data were also reused for a study on T cells in Graves' hyperthyroidism and ophthalmopathy.

The receptor's source is a woman aged 25 to 39 with Graves disease. The sequences come from peripheral blood mononuclear cells (PBMCs), collected at new diagnosis, from a patient treated with antithyroid drugs. The rearrangement joins TRBV5-1 to TRBJ1-2; TRBD1 matches at 7 bases. DNA for the CDR3: TGCGCCAGCAGCTTAGGTCTCCTGACAGGGCGAATAGAGGGATTCACCTTC. As protein: CASSLGLLTGRIEGFTF.